This TCR beta chain originates from a study of cytomegalovirus exposure and HLA in healthy donors. Study observations and caveats: The productive fraction for most TCR beta V segments was about 87% or about 30% in an earlier analysis. Follow-up analysis later connected one missense variant in DCLRE1C with trimming of TCR beta V- and J-genes.

Concerning this clone itself: Its matching antigen is unknown.

The PCR used 60 Vbeta and 13 Jbeta primers. The method was immunoSEQ multiplex PCR; TCRdb's version includes in-frame clones alone and lacks a portion of them. The sample has under 200,000 clones; 65% to 90% are singletons. Trimming pared 3 bases from V and 7 bases from J, leaving 12 bases between. CDR1 and CDR2 (germline): SQVTM, ANQGSEA. The CDR3 has 13 amino acids. The sequence was obtained from a woman aged 30 to 39 in good health and CMV-seronegative. The sequenced sample was PBMCs. The chain couples TRBV29-1 to TRBJ1-4; D is unclear. The CDR3 reads CSVDGGRGEKLFF. The CDR3 DNA follows: TGCAGCGTTGACGGAGGAAGAGGTGAAAAACTGTTTTTT.